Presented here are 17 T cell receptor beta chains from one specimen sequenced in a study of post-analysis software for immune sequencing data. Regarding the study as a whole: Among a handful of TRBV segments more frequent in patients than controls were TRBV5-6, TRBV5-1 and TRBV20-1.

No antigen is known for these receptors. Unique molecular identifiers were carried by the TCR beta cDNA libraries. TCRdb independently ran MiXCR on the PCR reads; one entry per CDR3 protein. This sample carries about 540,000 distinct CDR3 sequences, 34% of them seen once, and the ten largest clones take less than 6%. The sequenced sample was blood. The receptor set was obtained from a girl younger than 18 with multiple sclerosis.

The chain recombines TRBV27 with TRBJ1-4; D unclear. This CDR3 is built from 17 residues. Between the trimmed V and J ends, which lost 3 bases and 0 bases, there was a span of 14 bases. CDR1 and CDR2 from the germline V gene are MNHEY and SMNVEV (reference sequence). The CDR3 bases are TGTGCCAGCAGTTTTCGGGGTACCCTCGCAACTAATGAAAAACTGTTTTTT. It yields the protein CASSFRGTLATNEKLFF.

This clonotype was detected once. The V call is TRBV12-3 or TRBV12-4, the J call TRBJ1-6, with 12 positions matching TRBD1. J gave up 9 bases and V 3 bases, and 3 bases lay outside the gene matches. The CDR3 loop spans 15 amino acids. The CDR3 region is CASSLGTGGTSPLHF. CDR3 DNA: TGTGCCAGCAGTTTGGGGACAGGGGGCACTTCACCCCTCCACTTT.

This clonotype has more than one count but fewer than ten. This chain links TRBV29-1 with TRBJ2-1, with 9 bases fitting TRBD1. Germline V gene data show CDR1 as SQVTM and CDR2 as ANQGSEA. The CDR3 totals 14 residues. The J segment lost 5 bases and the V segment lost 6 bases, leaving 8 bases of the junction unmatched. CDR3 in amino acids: CSVTGQGENNEQFF. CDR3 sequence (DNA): TGCAGCGTGACGGGACAGGGTGAAAACAATGAGCAGTTCTTC.

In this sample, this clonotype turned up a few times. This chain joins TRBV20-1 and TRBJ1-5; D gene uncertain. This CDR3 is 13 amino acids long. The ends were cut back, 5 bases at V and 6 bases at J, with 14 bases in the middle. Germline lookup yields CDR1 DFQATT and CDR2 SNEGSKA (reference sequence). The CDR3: CSAARDQGQPQHF. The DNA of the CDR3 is TGCAGTGCTGCCCGGGATCAAGGTCAGCCCCAGCATTTT.

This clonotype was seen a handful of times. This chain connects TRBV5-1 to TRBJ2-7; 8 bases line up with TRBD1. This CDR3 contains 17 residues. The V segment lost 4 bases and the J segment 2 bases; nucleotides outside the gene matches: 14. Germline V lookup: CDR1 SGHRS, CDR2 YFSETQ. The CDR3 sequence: CASSPSGSGTGTYEQYF. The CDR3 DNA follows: TGCGCCAGCAGCCCCTCCGGGTCCGGGACAGGCACCTACGAGCAGTACTTC.

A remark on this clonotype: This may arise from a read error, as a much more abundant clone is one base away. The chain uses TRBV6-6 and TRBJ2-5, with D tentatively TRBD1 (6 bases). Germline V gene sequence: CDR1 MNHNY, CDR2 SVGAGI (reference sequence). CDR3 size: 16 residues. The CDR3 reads CASSFSAGAGQETRYF. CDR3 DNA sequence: TGTGCCAGCAGTTTCTCGGCAGGGGCAGGCCAAGAGACCCGGTACTTC.

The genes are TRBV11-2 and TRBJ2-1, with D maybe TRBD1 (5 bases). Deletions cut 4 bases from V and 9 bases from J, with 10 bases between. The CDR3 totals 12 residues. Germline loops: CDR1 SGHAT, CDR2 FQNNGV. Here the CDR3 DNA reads TGTGCCAGCAGCTCTATCCAGGGTGAGCAGTTCTTC. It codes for CASSSIQGEQFF.

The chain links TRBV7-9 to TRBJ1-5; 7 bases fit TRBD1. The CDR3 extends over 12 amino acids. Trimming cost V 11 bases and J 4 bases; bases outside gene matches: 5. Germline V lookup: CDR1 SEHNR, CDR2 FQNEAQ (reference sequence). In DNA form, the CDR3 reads TGTGCCGTAACAGGGGAGAATCAGCCCCAGCATTTT. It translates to CAVTGENQPQHF.

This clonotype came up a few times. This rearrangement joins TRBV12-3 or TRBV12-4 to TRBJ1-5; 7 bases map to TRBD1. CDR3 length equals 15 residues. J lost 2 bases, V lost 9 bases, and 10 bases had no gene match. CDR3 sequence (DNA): TGTGCCAGTTCCAACAGGGGCCTTGGCAATCAGCCCCAGCATTTT. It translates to CASSNRGLGNQPQHF.

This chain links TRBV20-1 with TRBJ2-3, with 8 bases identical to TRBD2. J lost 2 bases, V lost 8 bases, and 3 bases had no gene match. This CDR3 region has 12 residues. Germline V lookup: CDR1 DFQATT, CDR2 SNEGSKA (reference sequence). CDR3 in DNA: TGCAGTAAGCGGGGGACCACAGATACGCAGTATTTT. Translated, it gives CSKRGTTDTQYF.

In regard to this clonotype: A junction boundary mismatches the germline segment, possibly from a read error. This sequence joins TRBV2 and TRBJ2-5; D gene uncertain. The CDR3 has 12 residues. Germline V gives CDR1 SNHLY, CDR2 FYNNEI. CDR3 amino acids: CASREASETQYF. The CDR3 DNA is TGTGCCAGCAGAGAAGCCTCCGAGACCCAGTACTTC.

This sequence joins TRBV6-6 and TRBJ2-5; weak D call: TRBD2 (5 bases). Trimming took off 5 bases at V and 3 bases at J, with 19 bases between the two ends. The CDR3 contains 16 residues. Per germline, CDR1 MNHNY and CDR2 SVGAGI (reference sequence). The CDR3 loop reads CASSPLTISGEETQYF. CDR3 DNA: TGTGCCAGCAGTCCCCTGACCATAAGCGGCGAAGAGACCCAGTACTTC.

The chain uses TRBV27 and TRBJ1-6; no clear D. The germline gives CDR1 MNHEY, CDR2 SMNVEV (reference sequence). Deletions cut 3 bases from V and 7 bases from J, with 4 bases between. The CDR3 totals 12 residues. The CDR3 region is CASSFSNSPLHF. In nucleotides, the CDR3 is TGTGCCAGCAGTTTCTCGAATTCACCCCTCCACTTT.

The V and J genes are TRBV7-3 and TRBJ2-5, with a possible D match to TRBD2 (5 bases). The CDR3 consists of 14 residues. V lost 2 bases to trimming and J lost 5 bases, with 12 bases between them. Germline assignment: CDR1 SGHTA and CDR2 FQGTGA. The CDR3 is CASSLEGRPETQYF. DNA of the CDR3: TGTGCCAGCAGCTTAGAGGGCCGACCCGAGACCCAGTACTTC.

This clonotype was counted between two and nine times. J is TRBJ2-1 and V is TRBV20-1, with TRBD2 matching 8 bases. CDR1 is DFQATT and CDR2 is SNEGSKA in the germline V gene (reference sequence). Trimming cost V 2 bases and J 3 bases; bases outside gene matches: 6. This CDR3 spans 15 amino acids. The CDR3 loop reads CSARRIAGGYNEQFF. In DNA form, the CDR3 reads TGCAGTGCTAGAAGGATCGCGGGGGGCTACAATGAGCAGTTCTTC.

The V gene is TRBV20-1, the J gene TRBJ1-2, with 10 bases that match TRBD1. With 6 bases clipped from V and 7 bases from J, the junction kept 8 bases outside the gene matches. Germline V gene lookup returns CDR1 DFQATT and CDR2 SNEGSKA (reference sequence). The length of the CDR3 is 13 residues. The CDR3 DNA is TGCAGTGCCCCTGCGGGGACAGGGGTTGGCTACACCTTC. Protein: CSAPAGTGVGYTF.

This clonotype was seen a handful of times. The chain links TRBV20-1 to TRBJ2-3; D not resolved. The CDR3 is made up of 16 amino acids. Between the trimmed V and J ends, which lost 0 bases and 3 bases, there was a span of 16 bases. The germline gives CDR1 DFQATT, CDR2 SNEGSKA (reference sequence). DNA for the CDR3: TGCAGTGCTAGAGAGCTAGGCGGCGAGAGGACAGATACGCAGTATTTT. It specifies CSARELGGERTDTQYF.